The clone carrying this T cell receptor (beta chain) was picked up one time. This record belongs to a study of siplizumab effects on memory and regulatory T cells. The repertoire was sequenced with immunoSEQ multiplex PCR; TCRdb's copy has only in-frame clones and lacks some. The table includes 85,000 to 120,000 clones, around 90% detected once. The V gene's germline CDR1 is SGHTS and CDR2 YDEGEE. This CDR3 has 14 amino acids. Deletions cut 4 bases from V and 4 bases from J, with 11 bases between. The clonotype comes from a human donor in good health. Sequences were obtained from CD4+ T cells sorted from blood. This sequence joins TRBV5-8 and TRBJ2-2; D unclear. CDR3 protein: CASSALAGTGELFF. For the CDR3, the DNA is TGTGCCAGCAGCGCCCTGGCAGGCACCGGGGAGCTGTTTTTT.